Listed here are 31 T cell receptor beta chains from one sample, sequenced in a study of response to subunit inactivated influenza vaccine. TCRdb reprocessed the RT-PCR reads via MiXCR and lists one record per CDR3 protein. Among about 540,000 distinct CDR3 sequences listed, roughly a quarter were seen once. In addition, the sample was reused for a study of T cells expressing NK-cell markers. This second report adds: Production of TCR beta cDNA relied on 5'RACE template switching with UMIs.

The source was CD4+ T cells sorted from PBMCs, collected roughly 12 days after vaccination. The receptors here all came from a man between 50 and 59 years old who received an inactivated influenza vaccine.

This clonotype was detected a few times. The rearrangement uses TRBV4-3 and TRBJ2-1, with a possible D match to TRBD2 (6 bases). V lost 0 bases to trimming and J lost 0 bases, with 12 bases between them. This CDR3 region has 17 residues. The germline V gene has CDR1 LGHNA and CDR2 YSLEER. The DNA for the CDR3 is TGCGCCAGCAGCCAAGATCGGGGGACGAGCTCCTACAATGAGCAGTTCTTC. Its protein is CASSQDRGTSSYNEQFF.

This clonotype has only a few counts. The CDR3 region is CASSQRSTGLSSYNEQFF. CDR3 DNA: TGTGCCAGCAGTCAACGTTCGACAGGGCTAAGCTCCTACAATGAGCAGTTCTTC. V and J are TRBV27 and TRBJ2-1, with 7 bases lining up with TRBD1. CDR3 length: 18 residues. CDR1 is MNHEY, CDR2 SMNVEV, per germline (reference sequence). V shed 5 bases, J shed 0 bases, and the junction held 13 bases outside the gene matches.

This clonotype was seen more than once but under ten times. This chain connects TRBV4-3 to TRBJ2-7; D perhaps matches TRBD2 (6 bases). Between the trimmed V and J ends, which lost 0 bases and 5 bases, there was a span of 17 bases. The CDR3 spans 16 residues. Per the germline V gene, CDR1 is LGHNA and CDR2 is YSLEER. CDR3 sequence (DNA): TGCGCCAGCAGCCAAGATAGCGGCCAGGGCGGCAACGAGCAGTACTTC. Amino acid sequence: CASSQDSGQGGNEQYF.

The gene calls are TRBV7-3 and TRBJ2-3; either TRBD1 or TRBD2 may fit D (5 bases each). CDR3 length equals 15 residues. Germline CDR1 SGHTA, CDR2 FQGTGA. Trimming removed 1 base at V and 6 bases at J, with 14 bases between. The CDR3 reads CASSLNLNRGDTQYF. The CDR3 DNA reads as TGTGCCAGCAGCTTAAATCTTAATCGGGGCGATACGCAGTATTTT.

This chain uses TRBV9 with TRBJ1-1; D gene ambiguous. Trimming took 0 bases from V and 2 from J, leaving 8 bases between them. From germline, CDR1 is SGDLS and CDR2 YYNGEE. CDR3 length: 14 residues. The CDR3 here is CASSVGHPNTEAFF. CDR3 sequence (DNA): TGTGCCAGCAGCGTAGGGCACCCCAACACTGAAGCTTTCTTT.

The table lists this clonotype with many counts. The V and J genes are TRBV29-1 and TRBJ2-3, with a weak D call TRBD1 (5 bases). V was trimmed by 2 bases and J by 4 bases, leaving 7 bases between them. Germline assignment: CDR1 SQVTM and CDR2 ANQGSEA. There are 12 residues in the CDR3. CDR3 in amino acids: CSVERGSDTQYF. CDR3 DNA: TGCAGCGTTGAAAGGGGATCAGATACGCAGTATTTT.

As to this clonotype: One end of the junction varies from germline; a read error may be responsible. The rearrangement uses TRBV12-3 or TRBV12-4 and TRBJ2-1, with D perhaps matching TRBD2 (5 bases). This CDR3 has 16 residues. Here the CDR3 reads CPSSLHASPPYNEQFF. CDR3 in DNA: TGTCCCAGCAGTTTACATGCTAGCCCGCCTTACAATGAGCAGTTCTTC.

This clonotype appeared a few times. The chain carries TRBV20-1 and TRBJ2-7, with 9 bases matching TRBD2. CDR3 size: 15 residues. V shed 3 bases, J shed 1 base, and the junction held 7 bases outside the gene matches. Per the germline V gene, CDR1 is DFQATT and CDR2 is SNEGSKA (reference sequence). Here the CDR3 reads CSARLLAGRSYEQYF. The CDR3 DNA reads TGCAGTGCTAGGCTTCTAGCGGGGAGATCCTACGAGCAGTACTTC.

This clonotype was counted a few times. The chain employs TRBV15 and TRBJ1-5, with D unresolved. The CDR3 totals 15 residues. Germline loops: CDR1 LNHNV, CDR2 YYDKDF (reference sequence). The germline V and J ends were trimmed by 5 bases and 3 bases, with 14 bases remaining between them. The CDR3 protein is CATSPDPGNNQPQHF. The CDR3 DNA is TGTGCCACCAGCCCTGACCCCGGGAACAATCAGCCCCAGCATTTT.

This clonotype was counted a few times. This sequence joins TRBV11-2 and TRBJ2-1, with D perhaps TRBD2 (6 bases). The CDR3 is 15 residues long. V was shortened by 4 bases and J by 7 bases, with 17 bases between the two germline ends. Germline V gene sequence: CDR1 SGHAT, CDR2 FQNNGV. The DNA of the CDR3 is TGTGCCAGCAGCTCCCGATGGGGTGGGGGGAATGAGCAGTTCTTC. It codes for CASSSRWGGGNEQFF.

This chain links TRBV23-1 with TRBJ2-3; no reliable D call. TRBV23-1 carries the ORF label, with uncertain function. V was shortened by 4 bases and J by 4 bases, with 15 bases between the two germline ends. This CDR3 comprises 15 residues. The CDR3 DNA reads TGCGCCAGCAGTCGCCCGGGTCCGGAATCAGATACGCAGTATTTT. The encoded protein is CASSRPGPESDTQYF.

CDR3 region: CASSPLGRRGATDTQYF. As DNA, the CDR3 is TGTGCCAGCAGTCCGCTCGGGCGGCGGGGGGCCACAGATACGCAGTATTTT. The chain is built from TRBV28 and TRBJ2-3; 8 bases align to TRBD2. CDR1 and CDR2 from the germline V gene are MDHEN and SYDVKM. Trimming removed 5 bases from V and 2 bases from J; junction bases left unmatched: 12. The length of the CDR3 is 17 residues.

In this sample, this clonotype turned up a few times. The rearrangement links TRBV4-3 to TRBJ2-2; D not certain. Germline lookup yields CDR1 LGHNA and CDR2 YSLEER. The V and J ends lost 4 bases and 4 bases respectively, with 10 bases between them. There are 14 residues in the CDR3. In nucleotides, the CDR3 is TGCGCCAGCAGCCGGTTCTCGGGCACCGGGGAGCTGTTTTTT. Encoded protein: CASSRFSGTGELFF.

Ten or more counts support this clonotype. The chain combines TRBV7-2 with TRBJ2-1, with 8 bases identical to TRBD1. Per the germline V gene, CDR1 is SGHTA and CDR2 is FQGNSA. There are 14 residues in the CDR3. J lost 4 bases, V lost 7 bases, and 6 bases had no gene match. CDR3 coding DNA: TGTGCCAGCACCTCGGACAGGGTATACAATGAGCAGTTCTTC. It specifies CASTSDRVYNEQFF.

This chain connects TRBV20-1 to TRBJ1-4; D remains ambiguous. The CDR3 sequence is 13 residues long. Trimming took off 6 bases at V and 7 bases at J, with 15 bases between the two ends. Germline V gene lookup returns CDR1 DFQATT and CDR2 SNEGSKA (reference sequence). The CDR3 coding sequence is TGCAGTGCCGGAGTCAGTGGCGGTGAAAAACTGTTTTTT. As protein: CSAGVSGGEKLFF.

The V gene is TRBV28, the J gene TRBJ2-7; D is unclear. In germline, CDR1 is MDHEN, CDR2 SYDVKM. CDR3 length equals 12 residues. V was clipped by 4 bases and J by 3 bases, with 7 bases between them. The CDR3 DNA follows: TGTGCCAGCAGTTCTACCCACTACGAGCAGTACTTC. This gives the protein CASSSTHYEQYF.

This clonotype has more than one count but fewer than ten. This chain uses TRBV10-3 with TRBJ2-2; weak D call: TRBD2 (6 bases). The germline V and J ends were trimmed by 11 bases and 4 bases, with 23 bases remaining between them. The CDR3 runs 16 residues. Germline V gene lookup returns CDR1 ENHRY and CDR2 SYGVKD. CDR3 sequence reads: CAAAGTYERGTGELFF. DNA of the CDR3: TGTGCCGCAGCCGGGACTTACGAACGAGGCACCGGGGAGCTGTTTTTT.

This clonotype has ten or more counts. The chain is built from TRBV10-3 and TRBJ1-1; D gene uncertain. V lost 7 bases and J 6 bases, leaving 15 bases between the germline ends. From germline, CDR1 is ENHRY and CDR2 SYGVKD. CDR3 length: 13 amino acids. This CDR3 is CAINPTPGAEAFF. The CDR3 DNA follows: TGTGCCATCAACCCGACCCCAGGAGCTGAAGCTTTCTTT.

The chain is built from TRBV5-1 and TRBJ1-1; D may be TRBD1 (5 bases). The CDR3 length is 15 residues. Germline V CDR1 and CDR2: SGHRS, YFSETQ. V shed 0 bases and J shed 4 bases, with 13 bases lying between them. DNA of the CDR3: TGCGCCAGCAGCTTGGAGGGGTCGGGATTCACTGAAGCTTTCTTT. This encodes CASSLEGSGFTEAFF.

This rearrangement joins TRBV3-1 to TRBJ2-2; a possible D gene is TRBD2 (6 bases). Germline V lookup: CDR1 LGHDT, CDR2 YNNKEL (reference sequence). The germline V and J ends were trimmed by 2 bases and 2 bases, with 9 bases remaining between them. This CDR3 has 15 residues. DNA for the CDR3: TGTGCCAGCAGCCAATGGGACTTAAACACCGGGGAGCTGTTTTTT. Residues: CASSQWDLNTGELFF.

This clonotype was recorded a few times. The V and J genes are TRBV6-2 or TRBV6-3 and TRBJ2-7, with a tentative D call TRBD1 (6 bases). In germline, CDR1 is MNHEY, CDR2 SVGEGT. Trimming stripped 6 bases from V and 5 bases from J, with 17 bases between. This CDR3 has 14 residues. The CDR3 sequence: CASRETGRGNEQYF. CDR3 sequence (DNA): TGTGCCAGCAGGGAAACAGGGAGAGGAAACGAGCAGTACTTC.

The chain combines TRBV12-3 or TRBV12-4 with TRBJ1-1; tentative D call: TRBD1 (5 bases). Trimming stripped 6 bases from V and 8 bases from J, with 16 bases between. There are 13 residues in the CDR3. CDR3 protein: CASSGPGTREAFF. For the CDR3, the DNA is TGTGCCAGCAGCGGACCGGGGACGAGGGAAGCTTTCTTT.

This clonotype was recorded at least ten times. The chain has TRBV12-3 or TRBV12-4 and TRBJ2-2; maybe TRBD2 (8 bases). V dropped 3 bases and J dropped 0 bases, with 17 bases sitting between them. The CDR3 covers 18 residues. In DNA, the CDR3 is TGTGCCAGCAGTTTTGGGACAGCGGGGGTCACGAACACCGGGGAGCTGTTTTTT. This translates into CASSFGTAGVTNTGELFF.

This clonotype was found a few times. The V call is TRBV7-9, the J call TRBJ2-2; possible D gene TRBD2, 7 bases. Trimming removed 5 bases at V and 4 bases at J, with 14 bases between. In germline, CDR1 is SEHNR, CDR2 FQNEAQ (reference sequence). The CDR3 extends over 15 amino acids. DNA for the CDR3: TGTGCCAGCAGCCGCTACAGGGAGGGCACCGGGGAGCTGTTTTTT. Its protein is CASSRYREGTGELFF. Supplemented by reference TRBV7-9 and TRBJ2-2, the full variable domain reads DTGVSQNPRHKITKRGQNVTFRCDPISEHNRLYWYRQTLGQGPEFLTYFQNEAQLEKSRLLSDRFSAERPKGSFSTLEIQRTEQGDSAMYLCASSRYREGTGELFFGEGSRLTVL.

This clonotype was observed many times. This rearrangement joins TRBV5-1 to TRBJ2-1; possibly TRBD1 for D (5 bases). Per germline, CDR1 SGHRS and CDR2 YFSETQ. V dropped 0 bases and J dropped 6 bases, with 13 bases sitting between them. The CDR3 runs to 15 residues. CDR3 nucleotide sequence: TGCGCCAGCAGCTTGGACAGCCCCAGGGTCAATGAGCAGTTCTTC. It specifies CASSLDSPRVNEQFF.

This chain connects TRBV5-1 to TRBJ2-5; D unclear. Germline CDR1 SGHRS, CDR2 YFSETQ. V was pared by 0 bases and J by 1 base, with 10 bases between. The CDR3 totals 15 residues. CDR3 DNA: TGCGCCAGCAGCTTGGTCGGCATACCCCAAGAGACCCAGTACTTC. Its translation: CASSLVGIPQETQYF.

This clonotype was detected many times. The rearrangement joins TRBV5-6 to TRBJ2-1; 9 bases line up with TRBD1. The CDR3 totals 15 residues. The V gene end was trimmed by 1 base and the J gene end by 4 bases; junction bases not matched to a gene: 3. Germline V lookup: CDR1 SGHDT, CDR2 YYEEEE. The CDR3 sequence: CASSLLGQGYNEQFF. CDR3 nucleotides: TGTGCCAGCAGCTTGTTGGGACAGGGTTACAATGAGCAGTTCTTC.

This clonotype was seen at least ten times. The chain links TRBV12-3 or TRBV12-4 to TRBJ1-2; TRBD1 aligns across 10 bases. V was pared by 7 bases and J by 7 bases, with 9 bases of the junction left unmatched. CDR3 size: 14 residues. The CDR3 loop is CASTKGQGPSGYTF. CDR3 DNA sequence: TGTGCCAGCACCAAGGGACAGGGGCCTTCTGGCTACACCTTC.

The chain is built from TRBV18 and TRBJ2-1, with 11 positions matching TRBD2. With 5 bases clipped from V and 1 base from J, the junction kept 10 bases outside the gene matches. In germline, CDR1 is KGHSH, CDR2 LQKENI. The CDR3 contains 18 residues. The CDR3 sequence is CASSTTSGMLYSYNEQFF. The CDR3 nucleotides are TGTGCCAGCTCAACGACTAGCGGGATGCTTTATTCCTACAATGAGCAGTTCTTC.

The rearrangement uses TRBV6-1 and TRBJ2-5; D remains ambiguous. Trimming pared 4 bases from V and 1 base from J, leaving 7 bases between. Germline loops: CDR1 MNHNS, CDR2 SASEGT. The CDR3 has 13 residues. Written as DNA, the CDR3 is TGTGCCAGCAGTGTTAACGGCCAAGAGACCCAGTACTTC. Its translation: CASSVNGQETQYF.

The sample holds a few counts of this clonotype. The chain's CDR3 is CATSDGLAGIPTDTQYF. CDR3 DNA sequence: TGTGCCACCAGTGACGGACTAGCGGGAATACCCACAGATACGCAGTATTTT. The chain has TRBV24-1 and TRBJ2-3, with 12 bases identical to TRBD2. This CDR3 contains 17 residues. V was clipped by 4 bases and J by 2 bases; unmatched bases: 6. Germline V lookup: CDR1 KGHDR, CDR2 SFDVKD.